Listed here are 10 T cell receptor beta chains from one sample, sequenced in a study of T-cell memory formation after mild COVID-19. TCRdb analysed the 5' RACE reads with MiXCR anew, one entry per CDR3 protein. This sample has about 110,000 distinct CDR3 sequences, with 22% found just once. Sample: PBMCs or a T cell subset sorted from them (not recorded which). These receptors were collected from a young man who had mild COVID-19 (a few samples of this study predate the infection). Cell type and time point are not known.

This clonotype was detected only a few times. The CDR3 DNA reads as TGTGCCAGCAGTTTATTTTTCGCGGGGGCTGTAACTAGCACAGATACGCAGTATTTT. It is translated as CASSLFFAGAVTSTDTQYF. The chain couples TRBV12-3 or TRBV12-4 to TRBJ2-3; tentatively, D is TRBD2 (7 bases). The ends were cut back, 2 bases at V and 0 bases at J, with 21 bases in the middle. CDR3 length: 19 amino acids.

The chain links TRBV29-1 to TRBJ1-1; no firm D call. V shed 7 bases and J shed 7 bases, with 13 bases lying between them. Germline values: CDR1 SQVTM, CDR2 ANQGSEA. This CDR3 spans 11 amino acids. CDR3 residues: CSALGVGEAFF. The CDR3 nucleotides read TGCAGCGCCCTAGGCGTAGGTGAAGCTTTCTTT. Full variable domain (missing parts from reference TRBV29-1 and TRBJ1-1): SAVISQKPSRDICQRGTSLTIQCQVDSQVTMMFWYRQQPGQSLTLIATANQGSEATYESGFVIDKFPISRPNLTFSTLTVSNMSPEDSSIYLCSALGVGEAFFGQGTRLTVV.

This clonotype was seen only a few times. The CDR3 sequence is CASSQWVEGHEQFF. CDR3 DNA: TGCGCCAGCAGCCAATGGGTGGAGGGCCATGAGCAGTTCTTC. The chain is built from TRBV4-1 and TRBJ2-1; tentatively, D is TRBD2 (6 bases). Germline assignment: CDR1 MGHRA and CDR2 YSYEKL. This CDR3 spans 14 amino acids. The V gene lost 2 bases and the J gene lost 8 bases, with 13 bases spanning the gap.

This clonotype showed up just a few times. The rearrangement uses TRBV7-2 and TRBJ2-5; 13 bases are shared with TRBD2. This CDR3 has 16 amino acids. The V and J ends lost 3 bases and 5 bases, in that order; junction bases with no gene match: 6. Germline V gene sequence: CDR1 SGHTA, CDR2 FQGNSA. The DNA for the CDR3 is TGTGCCAGCAGCTTTAGACTAGCGGGGGGACGGGAGACCCAGTACTTC. Translated: CASSFRLAGGRETQYF.

This rearrangement joins TRBV9 to TRBJ2-3; D might be TRBD1 (6 bases). In germline, CDR1 is SGDLS, CDR2 YYNGEE. This CDR3 region has 15 residues. V was shortened by 1 base and J by 2 bases, with 11 bases between the two germline ends. This CDR3 is CASSVRDRPTDTQYF. In DNA form, the CDR3 reads TGTGCCAGCAGCGTACGTGACAGGCCCACAGATACGCAGTATTTT.

Only a few counts were recorded for this clonotype. The genes are TRBV20-1 and TRBJ2-1; D is perhaps TRBD2 (6 bases). The germline V gene has CDR1 DFQATT and CDR2 SNEGSKA (reference sequence). Trimming removed 2 bases from V and 9 bases from J, with 23 bases in between. CDR3 length: 16 amino acids. The CDR3 loop reads CSARPTGRGLGTEQFF. CDR3 bases: TGCAGTGCTAGACCGACCGGGCGGGGCTTGGGTACTGAGCAGTTCTTC.

This clonotype came up a few times. The junction departs from germline at one end; a sequencing error may be responsible. The genes are TRBV11-2 and TRBJ2-1, with 11 bases that match TRBD1. The CDR3 has 12 amino acids. Per germline, CDR1 SGHAT and CDR2 FQNNGV. The CDR3 nucleotides are TGTGCCAGCAGCTTAGAGGGACAGGGGGGACTCTTC. Its protein product is CASSLEGQGGLF.

The rearrangement joins TRBV19 to TRBJ1-1; 7 nucleotides agree with TRBD1. CDR3 length: 14 residues. Per the germline V gene, CDR1 is LNHDA and CDR2 is SQIVND (reference sequence). V dropped 5 bases and J dropped 3; count of bases not matched to a gene: 6. The CDR3, as DNA: TGTGCCAGTAGTGAGACAGGGCCGTACACTGAAGCTTTCTTT. Protein sequence: CASSETGPYTEAFF.

This clonotype turned up a few times. The gene calls are TRBV5-1 and TRBJ1-1; 8 bases map to TRBD1. This CDR3 contains 15 residues. Germline values: CDR1 SGHRS, CDR2 YFSETQ. The V segment lost 0 bases and the J segment 4 bases; nucleotides outside the gene matches: 5. The CDR3 nucleotides read TGCGCCAGCAGCTTGGGCAGGGGGCAAGTCACTGAAGCTTTCTTT. Translated: CASSLGRGQVTEAFF.

This clonotype was seen a few times. The chain combines TRBV9 with TRBJ1-2; weak D call: TRBD1 (6 bases). Germline V gene sequence: CDR1 SGDLS, CDR2 YYNGEE. The V gene lost 4 bases and the J gene lost 4 bases, with 14 bases spanning the gap. This CDR3 region has 14 residues. CDR3 protein: CASSSPGTLYGYTF. As DNA, the CDR3 is TGTGCCAGCAGCTCCCCTGGGACACTCTATGGCTACACCTTC.